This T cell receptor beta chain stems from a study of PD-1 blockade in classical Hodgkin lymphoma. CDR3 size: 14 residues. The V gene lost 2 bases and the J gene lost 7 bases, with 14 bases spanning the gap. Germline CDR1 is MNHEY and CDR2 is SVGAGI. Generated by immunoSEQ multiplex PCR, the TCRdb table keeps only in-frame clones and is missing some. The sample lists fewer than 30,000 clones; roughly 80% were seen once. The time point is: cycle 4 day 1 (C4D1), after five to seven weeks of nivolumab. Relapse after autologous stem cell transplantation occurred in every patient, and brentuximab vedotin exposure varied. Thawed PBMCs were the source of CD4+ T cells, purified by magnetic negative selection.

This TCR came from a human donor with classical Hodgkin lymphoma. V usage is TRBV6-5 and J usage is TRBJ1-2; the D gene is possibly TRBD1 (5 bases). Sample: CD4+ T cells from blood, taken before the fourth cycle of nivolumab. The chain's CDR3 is CASSYTPQGGGYTF. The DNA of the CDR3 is TGTGCCAGCAGTTACACCCCGCAGGGCGGTGGCTACACCTTC.